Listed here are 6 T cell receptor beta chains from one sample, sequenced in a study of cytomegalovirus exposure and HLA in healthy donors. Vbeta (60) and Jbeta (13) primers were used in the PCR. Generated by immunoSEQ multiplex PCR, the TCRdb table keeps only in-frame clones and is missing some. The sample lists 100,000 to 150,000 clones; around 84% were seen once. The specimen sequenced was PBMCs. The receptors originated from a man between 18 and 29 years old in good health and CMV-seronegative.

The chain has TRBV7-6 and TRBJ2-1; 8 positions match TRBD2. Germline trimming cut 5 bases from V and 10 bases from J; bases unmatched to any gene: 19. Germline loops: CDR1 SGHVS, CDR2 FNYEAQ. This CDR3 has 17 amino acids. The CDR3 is CASSDRGAGGAPKEQFF. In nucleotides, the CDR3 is TGTGCCAGCAGCGACCGTGGGGCGGGGGGTGCCCCGAAAGAGCAGTTCTTC. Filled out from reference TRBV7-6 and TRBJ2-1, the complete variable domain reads GAGVSQSPRYKVTKRGQDVALRCDPISGHVSLYWYRQALGQGPEFLTYFNYEAQQDKSGLPNDRFSAERPEGSISTLTIQRTEQRDSAMYRCASSDRGAGGAPKEQFFGPGTRLTVL.

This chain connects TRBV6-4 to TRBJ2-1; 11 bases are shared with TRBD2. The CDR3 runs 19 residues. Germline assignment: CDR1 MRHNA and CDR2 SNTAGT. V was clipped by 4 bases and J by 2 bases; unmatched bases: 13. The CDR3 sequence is CASSALGLAGPGPYNEQFF. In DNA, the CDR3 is TGTGCCAGCAGTGCTCTAGGACTAGCGGGCCCTGGGCCCTACAATGAGCAGTTCTTC.

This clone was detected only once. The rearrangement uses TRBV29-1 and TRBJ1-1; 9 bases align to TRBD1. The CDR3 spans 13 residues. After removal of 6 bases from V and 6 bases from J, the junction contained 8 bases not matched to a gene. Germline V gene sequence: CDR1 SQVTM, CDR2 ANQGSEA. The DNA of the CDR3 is TGCAGCGTAGCCACAGGGGGCATGTCTGAAGCTTTCTTT. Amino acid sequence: CSVATGGMSEAFF. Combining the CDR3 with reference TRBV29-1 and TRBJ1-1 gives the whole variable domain SAVISQKPSRDICQRGTSLTIQCQVDSQVTMMFWYRQQPGQSLTLIATANQGSEATYESGFVIDKFPISRPNLTFSTLTVSNMSPEDSSIYLCSVATGGMSEAFFGQGTRLTVV.

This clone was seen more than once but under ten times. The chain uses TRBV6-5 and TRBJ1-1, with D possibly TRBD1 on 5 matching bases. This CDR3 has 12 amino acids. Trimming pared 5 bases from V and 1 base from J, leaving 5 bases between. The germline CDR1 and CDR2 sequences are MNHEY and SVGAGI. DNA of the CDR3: TGTGCCAGCAGTGGACAGAACACTGAAGCTTTCTTT. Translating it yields CASSGQNTEAFF.

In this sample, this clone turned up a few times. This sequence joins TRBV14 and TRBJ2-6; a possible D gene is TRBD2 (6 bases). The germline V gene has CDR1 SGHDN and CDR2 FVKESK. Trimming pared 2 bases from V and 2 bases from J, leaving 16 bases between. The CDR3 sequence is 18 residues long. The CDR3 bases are TGTGCCAGCAGCCAATATACTCAAACGGGAGCTGGGGCCAACGTCCTGACTTTC. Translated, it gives CASSQYTQTGAGANVLTF.

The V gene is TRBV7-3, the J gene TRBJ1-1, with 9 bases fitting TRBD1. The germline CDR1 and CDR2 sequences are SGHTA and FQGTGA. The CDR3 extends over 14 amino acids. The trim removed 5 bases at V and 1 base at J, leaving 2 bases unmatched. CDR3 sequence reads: CASSATGGNTEAFF. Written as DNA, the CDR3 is TGTGCCAGCAGCGCGACAGGGGGGAACACTGAAGCTTTCTTT.